This T cell receptor beta chain originates from a study of radiation and T cells in renal cell carcinoma. Whole-study findings and limits: Baseline intratumoral clonotype presence is unknown without pretreatment biopsies.

V dropped 2 bases and J dropped 4 bases, with 12 bases sitting between them. This CDR3 spans 15 amino acids. Per the germline V gene, CDR1 is KGHSH and CDR2 is LQKENI. Time point described: baseline pretreatment blood. The treatment is: 15 Gy SBRT to primary tumor, nephrectomy 4 weeks later. After SBRT, blood was collected at 2 and 4 weeks, plus baseline. Clear cell pathology was present in this patient's renal cell carcinoma. The repertoire was sequenced with immunoSEQ multiplex PCR; TCRdb's copy has only in-frame clones and lacks some. The table has approximately 120,000 clones, roughly four fifths seen once; the top ten hold about 3%. Points on this clone: Antigen specificity is unknown.

The chain recombines TRBV18 with TRBJ2-1, with a possible D match to TRBD1 (5 bases). The sample here was blood, taken from a patient whose treatment included radiotherapy and nephrectomy. The receptor was isolated from a woman in her sixties with renal cell carcinoma. CDR3 DNA: TGTGCCAGCTCACCAGGTCAGGGCGTGTACAATGAGCAGTTCTTC. It specifies CASSPGQGVYNEQFF. Full variable domain (missing parts from reference TRBV18 and TRBJ2-1): NAGVMQNPRHLVRRRGQEARLRCSPMKGHSHVYWYRQLPEEGLKFMVYLQKENIIDESGMPKERFSAEFPKEGPSILRIQQVVRGDSAAYFCASSPGQGVYNEQFFGPGTRLTVL.